The 26 T cell receptor beta chains below all came from one sample that was sequenced in a study of post-analysis software for immune sequencing data. General study findings and limits: TRBV5-6, TRBV5-1 and TRBV20-1 belonged to a set of roughly five TRBV segments that were more frequent in patients than controls.

Each TCR beta cDNA library carried unique molecular identifiers. TCRdb independently ran MiXCR on the PCR reads; one entry per CDR3 protein. The data hold about 400,000 distinct CDR3 sequences, with roughly 36% observed a single time. Their cognate antigens are unknown. Material: blood. The receptors originated from a girl aged 10-17 years with multiple sclerosis.

The V call is TRBV29-1, the J call TRBJ2-7; 8 bases are shared with TRBD1. This CDR3 has 13 residues. The J segment lost 3 bases and the V segment lost 2 bases, leaving 3 bases of the junction unmatched. Looked up from germline, CDR1 is SQVTM and CDR2 is ANQGSEA. The CDR3 DNA sequence: TGCAGCGTTGAAATTACAGGGGGCTACGAGCAGTACTTC. Translated: CSVEITGGYEQYF.

This clonotype was detected only a few times. The genes are TRBV3-1 and TRBJ2-1; 14 nucleotides match TRBD2. The junction had 3 bases not matched to a gene; V was cut back by 2 bases and J by 6 bases. CDR1 is LGHDT and CDR2 is YNNKEL in the germline V gene (reference sequence). This CDR3 has 16 amino acids. Here the CDR3 reads CASSQPGTSGGNEQFF. The CDR3 DNA sequence: TGTGCCAGCAGCCAACCCGGGACTAGCGGGGGCAATGAGCAGTTCTTC.

The J gene is TRBJ1-1, the V gene TRBV5-6; D may be TRBD1 (6 bases). In germline, CDR1 is SGHDT, CDR2 YYEEEE. The length of the CDR3 is 14 residues. Trimming removed 0 bases at V and 6 bases at J, with 12 bases between. This CDR3 reads CASSLGTAAAEAFF. The DNA of the CDR3 is TGTGCCAGCAGCTTGGGGACAGCCGCAGCTGAAGCTTTCTTT.

This chain links TRBV7-9 with TRBJ2-7; a weak D match, TRBD2 (6 bases). The CDR3 is 15 residues long. Germline CDR1 reads SEHNR; CDR2 reads FQNEAQ (reference sequence). The V end lost 2 bases, the J end lost 0 bases, and 11 bases lay between the germline ends. CDR3 nucleotides: TGTGCCAGCAGCTTAAACTGGGGAGGCTCCTACGAGCAGTACTTC. It encodes CASSLNWGGSYEQYF.

V and J are TRBV20-1 and TRBJ1-1; tentatively, D is TRBD1 (6 bases). Trimming took 2 bases from V and 3 from J, leaving 13 bases between them. The V gene's germline CDR1 is DFQATT and CDR2 SNEGSKA (reference sequence). This CDR3 has 14 amino acids. CDR3 sequence: CSARRGEEYTEAFF. DNA of the CDR3: TGCAGTGCTAGAAGGGGGGAAGAGTACACTGAAGCTTTCTTT.

V is TRBV20-1 and J is TRBJ2-5; 10 positions agree with TRBD2. The CDR3 is made up of 12 amino acids. Germline CDR1 is DFQATT and CDR2 is SNEGSKA (reference sequence). The CDR3 region has the DNA TGCAGACCTAGCGGGGGACAAGAGACCCAGTACTTC. Protein: CRPSGGQETQYF.

This chain joins TRBV20-1 and TRBJ1-5; maybe TRBD1 (5 bases). Germline CDR1 is DFQATT and CDR2 is SNEGSKA (reference sequence). This CDR3 spans 15 amino acids. V was trimmed by 5 bases and J by 2 bases, leaving 16 bases between them. The DNA for the CDR3 is TGCAGTGCTCCACAGGACCGCGGGGGCAATCAGCCCCAGCATTTT. Protein: CSAPQDRGGNQPQHF.

This clonotype was found a few times. CDR3 loop: CASTQAGAGDTQYF. CDR3 bases: TGTGCCAGCACACAAGCGGGGGCGGGAGATACGCAGTATTTT. The chain is built from TRBV7-2 and TRBJ2-3; TRBD2 matches 8 bases. The length of the CDR3 is 14 residues. Germline values: CDR1 SGHTA, CDR2 FQGNSA. V lost 7 bases to trimming and J lost 5 bases; unmatched junction nucleotides: 8.

This clonotype was counted a few times. The rearrangement links TRBV5-1 to TRBJ2-3, with D unresolved. Germline CDR1 SGHRS, CDR2 YFSETQ. The CDR3 covers 12 residues. The V end was cut by 1 base, the J end by 4 bases, with 4 bases between. The CDR3 region has the DNA TGCGCCAGCAGCTTGCGGTCAGATACGCAGTATTTT. Residues: CASSLRSDTQYF.

V usage is TRBV6-2 or TRBV6-3 and J usage is TRBJ2-1, with D maybe TRBD2 (6 bases). The germline CDR1 and CDR2 sequences are MNHEY and SVGEGT. Trimming took 6 bases from V and 0 from J, leaving 12 bases between them. The CDR3 is 15 amino acids. CDR3 nucleotide sequence: TGTGCCAGCAGGTCGGGAGTAAGCTCCTACAATGAGCAGTTCTTC. Encoded protein: CASRSGVSSYNEQFF.

This clonotype was recorded a few times. V and J are TRBV20-1 and TRBJ2-3, with a tentative D call TRBD1 (7 bases). Trimming pared 3 bases from V and 2 bases from J, leaving 12 bases between. The CDR3 totals 14 residues. CDR1 is DFQATT and CDR2 is SNEGSKA in the germline V gene (reference sequence). The CDR3, as DNA: TGCAGTGCTAGGGCAGGGGGGCACACAGATACGCAGTATTTT. Encoded protein: CSARAGGHTDTQYF.

This clonotype has ten or more counts. The V and J genes are TRBV3-1 and TRBJ1-6, with D maybe TRBD1 (5 bases). The CDR3 is 17 amino acids. Per the germline V gene, CDR1 is LGHDT and CDR2 is YNNKEL (reference sequence). V was shortened by 0 bases and J by 5 bases, with 14 bases between the two germline ends. The CDR3 nucleotides read TGTGCCAGCAGCCAAGATTGGGGGACCCTTAATAATTCACCCCTCCACTTT. Its protein product is CASSQDWGTLNNSPLHF.

This rearrangement joins TRBV7-2 to TRBJ2-3; the D call may be TRBD1 or TRBD2 (6 bases each). The CDR3 runs 14 residues. Germline V CDR1 and CDR2: SGHTA, FQGNSA. Trimming removed 1 base from V and 7 bases from J, with 12 bases in between. The CDR3 DNA follows: TGTGCCAGCAGCTTAGGGCAGGGGACTTATACGCAGTATTTT. This sequence encodes CASSLGQGTYTQYF. Combining the CDR3 with reference TRBV7-2 and TRBJ2-3 gives the whole variable domain GAGVSQSPSNKVTEKGKDVELRCDPISGHTALYWYRQSLGQGLEFLIYFQGNSAPDKSGLPSDRFSAERTGGSVSTLTIQRTQQEDSAVYLCASSLGQGTYTQYFGPGTRLTVL.

This clonotype was observed a handful of times. The rearrangement uses TRBV28 and TRBJ2-5; TRBD2 aligns across 7 bases. Trimming at V came to 1 base and at J to 1 base, leaving 6 bases not matched to a gene. The CDR3 length is 16 residues. The germline CDR1 and CDR2 sequences are MDHEN and SYDVKM. In nucleotides, the CDR3 is TGTGCCAGCAGTTTATTCTGGCGGGGGAGCCAAGAGACCCAGTACTTC. It yields the protein CASSLFWRGSQETQYF.

The table lists this clonotype with a few counts. The chain is built from TRBV10-3 and TRBJ1-2; D gene unclear. The CDR3 loop spans 14 amino acids. Trimming pared 0 bases from V and 0 bases from J, leaving 5 bases between. CDR1 and CDR2 (germline): ENHRY, SYGVKD. CDR3 region: CAISESVTNYGYTF. CDR3 DNA sequence: TGTGCCATCAGTGAGTCGGTCACTAACTATGGCTACACCTTC.

This chain connects TRBV20-1 to TRBJ2-7; no clear D. The V end lost 7 bases, the J end lost 4 bases, and 17 bases lay between the germline ends. This CDR3 spans 13 amino acids. CDR1 and CDR2 (germline): DFQATT, SNEGSKA (reference sequence). This CDR3 reads CSVPSPRGYEQYF. DNA of the CDR3: TGCAGTGTTCCCAGTCCCCGTGGGTACGAGCAGTACTTC.

This chain connects TRBV12-3 or TRBV12-4 to TRBJ2-5, with 7 bases identical to TRBD1. The CDR3 has 14 residues. V shed 7 bases and J 5 bases; nucleotides not matched to a gene: 10. As DNA, the CDR3 is TGTGCCAGCAACCGACAGGGCCCCCAGGAGACCCAGTACTTC. Its translation is CASNRQGPQETQYF.

The chain links TRBV12-3 or TRBV12-4 to TRBJ2-7; D remains unclear. The CDR3 runs 15 residues. Trimming pared 6 bases from V and 2 bases from J, leaving 17 bases between. CDR3 coding DNA: TGTGCCAGCAGCCGGACCCTACCCGGAACCTACGAGCAGTACTTC. Translated, it gives CASSRTLPGTYEQYF.

This clonotype turned up a few times. One end of the junction fails to match germline, which may point to a read error. The chain has TRBV5-1 and TRBJ2-5; 10 bases are a match to TRBD1. The J call may be incorrect, as the DNA end agrees better with TRBJ2-7. This CDR3 has 17 amino acids. Germline-derived CDR1 and CDR2 are SGHRS and YFSETQ. This CDR3 is CVSSLAPEAGQGYEQYF. The CDR3 DNA reads as TGCGTCAGCAGCTTGGCTCCGGAGGCGGGACAGGGGTACGAGCAGTACTTC.

V gene TRBV7-2 combines with J gene TRBJ2-5, with TRBD2 identical over 7 bases. Losses at the gene ends were 2 bases for V and 2 bases for J; bases not matched to a gene: 5. Germline V gene lookup returns CDR1 SGHTA and CDR2 FQGNSA. This CDR3 region has 15 residues. CDR3 sequence (DNA): TGTGCCAGCAGCTTACGAGCGGGGAGTCAAGAGACCCAGTACTTC. Translating it yields CASSLRAGSQETQYF.

Of note for this clonotype: At one boundary the junction diverges from the germline segment, which might be a read error. The rearrangement links TRBV5-1 to TRBJ1-1; 11 positions match TRBD1. The length of the CDR3 is 16 residues. CDR1 and CDR2 (germline): SGHRS, YFSETQ. CDR3 protein: CAGSWSGTGGNTEAFF. The CDR3 DNA sequence: TGCGCCGGCAGCTGGTCCGGGACAGGGGGGAACACTGAAGCTTTCTTT.

This clonotype was found a few times. This sequence joins TRBV10-3 and TRBJ1-6, with TRBD1 matching over 7 bases. The germline V gene has CDR1 ENHRY and CDR2 SYGVKD. This CDR3 comprises 15 residues. V lost 2 bases, J lost 6 bases, and 4 bases stayed unmatched. Here the CDR3 DNA reads TGTGCCATCAGTGAGACGGGACAGCTTAATTCACCCCTCCACTTT. As protein: CAISETGQLNSPLHF.

This clonotype has a handful of counts. The CDR3 coding sequence is TGCAGCGTTGGGGACAGTGTTGCCTACGAGCAGTACTTC. Translation gives CSVGDSVAYEQYF. The rearrangement joins TRBV29-1 to TRBJ2-7; the match to TRBD1 covers 7 bases. V lost 4 bases and J lost 2; bases outside the gene matches: 5. The CDR3 contains 13 residues. CDR1 is SQVTM, CDR2 ANQGSEA, per germline.

The CDR3 nucleotides read TGTGCCAGCAGTGGGCAGGGACAGATCAGCAGGGCTTTCTTT. This codes for CASSGQGQISRAFF. The chain uses TRBV2 and TRBJ1-1, with 7 bases lining up with TRBD1. This CDR3 contains 14 residues. V lost 4 bases and J lost 11; bases outside the gene matches: 13. Looked up from germline, CDR1 is SNHLY and CDR2 is FYNNEI.

As concerns this clonotype: One end of the junction is discordant with germline, which a read error may explain. The chain carries TRBV4-1 and TRBJ2-1; D not resolved. This CDR3 has 14 residues. Germline CDR1 is MGHRA and CDR2 is YSYEKL. As DNA, the CDR3 is TGCGCCAGCAACCAAGTGGCGGACTACAATGAGCAGTTCTTC. This codes for CASNQVADYNEQFF.

This clonotype was seen a handful of times. The chain couples TRBV7-2 to TRBJ2-1; 7 bases map to TRBD2. The junction had 7 bases not matched to a gene; V was cut back by 2 bases and J by 9 bases. The CDR3 totals 14 residues. Germline V gives CDR1 SGHTA, CDR2 FQGNSA. CDR3 nucleotide sequence: TGTGCCAGCAGCTTACGGGGGGATGGGGCTGAGCAGTTCTTC. This encodes CASSLRGDGAEQFF. Based on the CDR3 plus reference TRBV7-2 and TRBJ2-1, the full variable domain is GAGVSQSPSNKVTEKGKDVELRCDPISGHTALYWYRQSLGQGLEFLIYFQGNSAPDKSGLPSDRFSAERTGGSVSTLTIQRTQQEDSAVYLCASSLRGDGAEQFFGPGTRLTVL.